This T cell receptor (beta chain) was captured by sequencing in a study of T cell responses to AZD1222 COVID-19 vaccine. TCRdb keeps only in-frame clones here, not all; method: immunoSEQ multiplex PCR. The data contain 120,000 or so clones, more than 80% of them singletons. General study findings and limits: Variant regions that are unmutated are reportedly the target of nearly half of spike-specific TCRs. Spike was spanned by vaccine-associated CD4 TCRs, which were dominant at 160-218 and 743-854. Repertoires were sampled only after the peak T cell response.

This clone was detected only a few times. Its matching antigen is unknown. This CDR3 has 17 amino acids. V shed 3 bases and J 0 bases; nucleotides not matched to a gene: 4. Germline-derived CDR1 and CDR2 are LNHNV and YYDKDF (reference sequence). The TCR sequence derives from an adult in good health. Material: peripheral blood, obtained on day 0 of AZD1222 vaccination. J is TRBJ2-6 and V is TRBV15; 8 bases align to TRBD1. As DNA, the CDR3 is TGTGCCACCAGCAGTAGTGGACAGGGCTCTGGGGCCAACGTCCTGACTTTC. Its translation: CATSSSGQGSGANVLTF. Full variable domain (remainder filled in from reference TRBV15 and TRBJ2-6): DAMVIQNPRYQVTQFGKPVTLSCSQTLNHNVMYWYQQKSSQAPKLLFHYYDKDFNNEADTPDNFQSRRPNTSFCFLDIRSPGLGDTAMYLCATSSSGQGSGANVLTFGAGSRLTVL.